These 18 T cell receptor beta chains originate from one sample sequenced in a study of shared clonotypes between healthy human individuals. Sequenced by immunoSEQ multiplex PCR; TCRdb stores in-frame clones only, minus some. In the table there are 950,000 to 1,100,000 clones, 70% to 80% of which are singletons. What was sequenced was memory CD4+ T cells from PBMCs. Subset given: CD45RA-negative fraction. The receptors were gathered from a man younger than 35 in good health. Some clones in this sample may be carry-over from other donors' samples.

The rearrangement links TRBV28 to TRBJ2-2, with D perhaps TRBD1 or TRBD2 (5 bases each). This CDR3 comprises 15 residues. The germline gives CDR1 MDHEN, CDR2 SYDVKM. Trimming shortened V by 10 bases and J by 3 bases, and 18 bases separated the two germline ends. CDR3 coding DNA: TGTGCCACCCTGAGAGGGGTGGTCGACACCGGGGAGCTGTTTTTT. This sequence encodes CATLRGVVDTGELFF.

The rearrangement uses TRBV6-6 and TRBJ2-1; 9 bases align to TRBD2. Germline V gene sequence: CDR1 MNHNY, CDR2 SVGAGI (reference sequence). This CDR3 is 15 amino acids long. V lost 6 bases, J lost 7 bases, and 10 bases stayed unmatched. CDR3 loop: CASSYIAGAGNEQFF. The CDR3 DNA reads TGTGCCAGCAGCTATATAGCGGGAGCCGGGAATGAGCAGTTCTTC.

V gene TRBV28 combines with J gene TRBJ1-5, with D uncertain. The CDR3 covers 11 residues. Deletions cut 3 bases from V and 9 bases from J, with 6 bases between. CDR1 is MDHEN, CDR2 SYDVKM, per germline. The DNA for the CDR3 is TGTGCCAGCAGTTTCCGGGGGCCCCAGCATTTT. Protein product: CASSFRGPQHF.

This clone was recorded only once. The chain is built from TRBV10-3 and TRBJ1-3, with D tentatively TRBD1 (5 bases). Germline V lookup: CDR1 ENHRY, CDR2 SYGVKD. V gave up 4 bases and J gave up 4 bases, with 11 bases separating them. This CDR3 is 14 amino acids long. The CDR3 loop reads CAISGGTNGNTIYF. CDR3 in DNA: TGTGCCATCAGTGGCGGGACTAACGGAAACACCATATATTTT.

Points on this clone: Different DNA sequences within this sample yield the same CDR3. The chain combines TRBV28 with TRBJ1-2, with D maybe TRBD1 (6 bases). The CDR3 contains 13 residues. V lost 7 bases, J lost 2 bases, and 11 bases lay in between. CDR1 MDHEN and CDR2 SYDVKM come from the germline V gene. Here the CDR3 DNA reads TGTGCCAGCACCCCCGGACAGAACTATGGCTACACCTTC. The encoded protein is CASTPGQNYGYTF.

This chain uses TRBV7-2 with TRBJ2-7; D is perhaps TRBD1 (6 bases). The length of the CDR3 is 15 residues. The germline gives CDR1 SGHTA, CDR2 FQGNSA. Between the trimmed V and J ends, which lost 4 bases and 2 bases, there was a span of 15 bases. The CDR3 DNA reads as TGTGCCAGCAGCTATACTCCGGGACAAACCTACGAGCAGTACTTC. Its translation: CASSYTPGQTYEQYF.

The chain has TRBV27 and TRBJ2-6; 9 bases align to TRBD1. Germline loops: CDR1 MNHEY, CDR2 SMNVEV (reference sequence). This CDR3 has 17 residues. With V trimmed by 6 bases and J by 0 bases, 6 bases remained unmatched. CDR3 in amino acids: CASRAGTGTSGANVLTF. Written as DNA, the CDR3 is TGTGCCAGCAGGGCCGGGACAGGGACCTCTGGGGCCAACGTCCTGACTTTC.

This clone was counted ten times or more. J is TRBJ2-5 and V is TRBV5-1; the D is unclear. V was trimmed by 3 bases and J by 2 bases, leaving 8 bases between them. Germline V gene data show CDR1 as SGHRS and CDR2 as YFSETQ. CDR3 size: 13 residues. The CDR3 region is CASSSPQQETQYF. The DNA for the CDR3 is TGCGCCAGCAGCTCGCCCCAACAAGAGACCCAGTACTTC.

Regarding this clone: The same CDR3 is also encoded by other DNA sequences in this sample. The chain combines TRBV5-1 with TRBJ2-5; 13 bases match TRBD2. Germline trimming cut 3 bases from V and 5 bases from J; bases unmatched to any gene: 4. Per germline, CDR1 SGHRS and CDR2 YFSETQ. The CDR3 is 15 amino acids. The CDR3 nucleotides read TGCGCCAGCAGCTCGGGACTAGCGGGATTCGAGACCCAGTACTTC. Its translation is CASSSGLAGFETQYF.

The genes are TRBV7-9 and TRBJ2-7; perhaps TRBD2 as D (5 bases). This CDR3 spans 17 amino acids. V dropped 3 bases and J dropped 1 base, with 19 bases sitting between them. The V gene's germline CDR1 is SEHNR and CDR2 FQNEAQ (reference sequence). The CDR3 DNA is TGTGCCAGCAGCTTGGGCCCTGAGAAGCGGTTATCCTACGAGCAGTACTTC. Protein sequence: CASSLGPEKRLSYEQYF.

J is TRBJ2-7 and V is TRBV5-6; 9 bases match TRBD1. The CDR3 runs 15 residues. V dropped 0 bases and J dropped 7; count of bases not matched to a gene: 8. Germline lookup yields CDR1 SGHDT and CDR2 YYEEEE. The CDR3 reads CASSLVGGQGREQYF. The DNA of the CDR3 is TGTGCCAGCAGCTTGGTAGGTGGACAGGGGCGAGAGCAGTACTTC.

The CDR3 bases are TGTGCCAGCAGTTTACGGGACGGTGGCTACACCTTC. As protein: CASSLRDGGYTF. This chain joins TRBV28 and TRBJ1-2; D may be TRBD1 (5 bases). The V gene lost 2 bases and the J gene lost 7 bases, with 8 bases spanning the gap. The CDR3 has 12 residues. Germline CDR1 reads MDHEN; CDR2 reads SYDVKM.

Comment on this clone: A much larger clone lies one base from this, so it may be a read error. Other DNA sequences from this sample encode an identical CDR3 as well. This chain connects TRBV7-9 to TRBJ2-3; possible D gene TRBD1, 5 bases. Per germline, CDR1 SEHNR and CDR2 FQNEAQ (reference sequence). With 1 base removed from V and 2 bases from J, the gap between germline ends came to 7 bases. The CDR3 contains 14 residues. The CDR3 protein is CASSLEGATDTQYF. The CDR3, as DNA: TGTGCCAGCAGCTTAGAAGGGGCCACAGATACGCAGTATTTT.

In its sample, this clone was seen many times. In the same sample, other DNA sequences code for this CDR3. J is TRBJ2-2 and V is TRBV4-1, with 8 bases identical to TRBD2. The CDR3 contains 15 residues. Germline CDR1 reads MGHRA; CDR2 reads YSYEKL. V lost 6 bases and J lost 0; bases outside the gene matches: 3. The CDR3 spells CASRGSGANTGELFF. In DNA form, the CDR3 reads TGCGCCAGCAGAGGTAGCGGGGCGAACACCGGGGAGCTGTTTTTT.

V and J are TRBV16 and TRBJ2-6; 10 bases fit TRBD1. Germline V gene sequence: CDR1 KGHSY, CDR2 FQNENV. V dropped 4 bases and J dropped 9; count of bases not matched to a gene: 3. The CDR3 has 14 residues. The CDR3 nucleotides read TGTGCCAGCAGCCCCGACAGGGGGCTCAACGTCCTGACTTTC. Translated: CASSPDRGLNVLTF.

The genes are TRBV5-1 and TRBJ2-5; tentative D call: TRBD1 (6 bases). The DNA end is more similar to TRBJ2-7, so the J call may be wrong. CDR1 SGHRS and CDR2 YFSETQ come from the germline V gene. The CDR3 is 19 residues long. The chain's CDR3 is CASSLAPFLRQEASYEQYF. The CDR3 DNA sequence: TGCGCCAGCAGCTTGGCCCCCTTTCTTCGACAGGAGGCTTCCTACGAGCAGTACTTC.

In the case of this clone: A junction boundary mismatches the germline segment, possibly from a read error. The gene calls are TRBV4-3 and TRBJ2-2; D possibly corresponds to TRBD2 (5 bases). This CDR3 is built from 13 residues. CDR1 and CDR2 from the germline V gene are LGHNA and YSLEER. CDR3 nucleotide sequence: TGCGCCAGCAGCCAAGAATTTCTCGGGGAGCTGCTTTTT. The encoded protein is CASSQEFLGELLF.

This clone came up a few times. The CDR3 DNA reads TGTGCCAGCTTTGTTGACACTGAAGCTTTCTTT. This codes for CASFVDTEAFF. This chain links TRBV28 with TRBJ1-1; unclear D gene. Germline V gives CDR1 MDHEN, CDR2 SYDVKM. CDR3 size: 11 residues. The V end lost 8 bases, the J end lost 3 bases, and 7 bases lay between the germline ends.